The present T cell receptor (beta chain) was sequenced within a study of molecular identifiers for immune sequencing clone quantification. This clonotype was seen repeatedly, ten times or more. TCRdb re-called the PCR reads with MiXCR, one entry per CDR3 protein. The repertoire holds more than 550,000 distinct CDR3 sequences, with about 25% as singletons. This CDR3 has 14 amino acids. V shed 2 bases and J 5 bases; nucleotides not matched to a gene: 6. In germline, CDR1 is MDHEN, CDR2 SYDVKM. A CD8+CD4-CCR7+CD45RA+ gate was used to sort naive CD8 T cells. This rearrangement joins TRBV28 to TRBJ2-7, with 7 bases identical to TRBD1. The TCR originated in a human donor in good health. Some libraries in this study had Jurkat cell RNA spiked in. The sample taken for sequencing was naive CD8+ T cells from blood, with Jurkat cell RNA spiked in. The subset was: FACS-sorted CD8+CD4-CCR7+CD45RA+ naive T cells. CDR3 DNA: TGTGCCAGCAGTTTACGGGACAGTACCCACGAGCAGTACTTC. Encoded protein: CASSLRDSTHEQYF.